This T cell receptor (beta chain) appears in the sequencing data of a study of T-cell memory formation after mild COVID-19. Broader study findings: Memory from before infection featured some responding clones, which suggests cross-reactive memory joined.

TCRdb recomputed calls from the 5' RACE reads with MiXCR, one row per CDR3 protein. Of fewer than 700,000 distinct CDR3 sequences in the sample, roughly 18% were seen once. This clonotype was counted only a few times. The antigen remains undetermined. V was trimmed by 4 bases and J by 10 bases, leaving 8 bases between them. This CDR3 spans 11 amino acids. The origin of this receptor is an adult woman who had mild COVID-19 (a few samples of this study predate the infection). Cell type and time point are not known. The genes are TRBV12-3 or TRBV12-4 and TRBJ2-1; D gene unclear. Source material: PBMCs or a T cell subset sorted from them (not recorded which). CDR3 bases: TGTGCCAGCAGTTCCCCTTTAGAGCAGTTCTTC. Translated, it gives CASSSPLEQFF.